What follows describes a single T cell receptor (beta chain). Sequencing was performed with immunoSEQ multiplex PCR; in TCRdb, only in-frame clones are kept and a portion is missing. Found here are 200,000 or so clones, just under 85% of them singletons; the top ten hold less than 6.5%. These data are taken from a study of blood T cell repertoires in COVID-19. About the study: T cells, B-cell-depleted T cells, or PBMCs provided the cDNA or gDNA that served as material.

The ends lost 0 bases at V and 7 bases at J; junction bases unmatched: 9. The germline gives CDR1 LNHNV, CDR2 YYDKDF (reference sequence). The CDR3 spans 18 residues. The V call is TRBV15, the J call TRBJ1-4; 12 nucleotides agree with TRBD1. The receptor's source is a woman in her 70s with active or convalescent COVID-19. The sequencing input was peripheral blood. The CDR3, as DNA: TGTGCCACCAGCAGAGATCGAGGGGACAGGGGGCGCGGTGAAAAACTGTTTTTT. As protein: CATSRDRGDRGRGEKLFF.